This TCR beta chain emerged from a study of cytomegalovirus exposure and HLA in healthy donors. PCR amplification relied on 60 Vbeta primers (plus 13 Jbeta primers). Produced via immunoSEQ multiplex PCR; TCRdb's table is partial and in-frame only. This sample yields under 95,000 clones, of which 60% to 85% are seen a single time; about 1.1% belongs to the top ten. CDR3 length: 14 amino acids. Trimming stripped 1 base from V and 0 bases from J, with 6 bases between. Germline V lookup: CDR1 SGHTA, CDR2 FQGNSA. Sequences were obtained from PBMCs. The source of this sequence is a male donor in good health and CMV-seronegative. V is TRBV7-2 and J is TRBJ1-1; D gene unclear. DNA for the CDR3: TGTGCCAGCAGCTTAGGGAGAGTGAACACTGAAGCTTTCTTT. Translation: CASSLGRVNTEAFF.